The 23 T cell receptor beta chains below were found in one sample sequenced in a study of blood T cell repertoires in COVID-19. Repertoires were generated with immunoSEQ multiplex PCR, while TCRdb's copy carries only in-frame clones and drops some. Seen here are roughly 150,000 clones, roughly nine tenths observed once, and the top ten hold roughly a sixth. The sample taken for sequencing was peripheral blood. These receptor sequences come from a man between 60 and 75 years old with active or convalescent COVID-19.

J is TRBJ1-2 and V is TRBV7-2; 11 bases fit TRBD1. With 5 bases clipped from V and 6 bases from J, the junction kept 11 bases outside the gene matches. Looked up from germline, CDR1 is SGHTA and CDR2 is FQGNSA. The CDR3 has 16 amino acids. CDR3 region: CASSAYGQGALDGYTF. Written as DNA, the CDR3 is TGTGCCAGCAGCGCCTATGGACAGGGGGCTCTAGATGGCTACACCTTC.

This rearrangement joins TRBV10-1 to TRBJ2-2; D might be TRBD2 (6 bases). Looked up from germline, CDR1 is WNHNN and CDR2 is SYGVQD (reference sequence). The CDR3 sequence is 17 residues long. Trimming removed 3 bases at V and 5 bases at J, with 19 bases between. For the CDR3, the DNA is TGCGCCAGCAGTGAAACAAGGGGCGGGAAAAGGACCGGGGAGCTGTTTTTT. This sequence encodes CASSETRGGKRTGELFF.

This chain connects TRBV3-1 (or the pseudogene TRBV3-2) to TRBJ2-7, with D possibly TRBD1 on 7 matching bases. Germline V gene lookup returns CDR1 LGHDT and CDR2 YNNKEL (reference sequence). The ends were cut back, 1 base at V and 7 bases at J, with 17 bases in the middle. CDR3 length: 15 residues. DNA of the CDR3: TGTGCCAGCAGCCAAGTTGGAGGGGGCGGAGGAGAGCAGTACTTC. It encodes CASSQVGGGGGEQYF.

The V gene is TRBV6-5, the J gene TRBJ2-7, with a tentative D call TRBD1 (6 bases). This CDR3 has 16 residues. Trimming shortened V by 4 bases and J by 0 bases, and 16 bases separated the two germline ends. Germline CDR1 and CDR2: MNHEY and SVGAGI. CDR3 amino acids: CASSSPGQPSSYEQYF. The CDR3 DNA sequence: TGTGCCAGCAGTTCGCCCGGACAGCCAAGCTCCTACGAGCAGTACTTC.

CDR3 sequence reads: CASSLVTGGTYNEQFF. The DNA for the CDR3 is TGTGCCAGCAGCTTAGTGACGGGAGGAACCTACAATGAGCAGTTCTTC. The V gene is TRBV7-2, the J gene TRBJ2-1; 7 nucleotides line up with TRBD2. The CDR3 is made up of 16 amino acids. Germline CDR1 SGHTA, CDR2 FQGNSA. The trim removed 1 base at V and 2 bases at J, leaving 5 bases unmatched.

The chain is built from TRBV3-1 (or the pseudogene TRBV3-2) and TRBJ2-3; 10 nucleotides align to TRBD2. The germline CDR1 and CDR2 sequences are LGHDT and YNNKEL (reference sequence). This CDR3 has 15 amino acids. Germline trimming cut 6 bases from V and 2 bases from J; bases unmatched to any gene: 5. CDR3 sequence (DNA): TGTGCCAGCAGGAAGCGGGGGGGGCCCACAGATACGCAGTATTTT. Its translation is CASRKRGGPTDTQYF.

This rearrangement joins TRBV14 to TRBJ2-3, with a tentative D call TRBD2 (6 bases). The CDR3 has 15 residues. Germline V CDR1 and CDR2: SGHDN, FVKESK. V dropped 0 bases and J dropped 2 bases, with 9 bases sitting between them. The CDR3 protein is CASSQERENTDTQYF. The CDR3 DNA follows: TGTGCCAGCAGCCAAGAACGGGAGAACACAGATACGCAGTATTTT.

The CDR3 region has the DNA TGCGCCAGCAGCCAAGTAGGGACCGGGGGGCTGGAGGAGACCCAGTACTTC. This codes for CASSQVGTGGLEETQYF. This sequence joins TRBV4-1 and TRBJ2-5, with a tentative D call TRBD2 (7 bases). V lost 1 base and J 5 bases, leaving 20 bases between the germline ends. Germline V gene lookup returns CDR1 MGHRA and CDR2 YSYEKL. The CDR3 consists of 17 residues.

This chain joins TRBV18 and TRBJ2-7, with a possible D match to TRBD1 (6 bases). Germline CDR1 is KGHSH and CDR2 is LQKENI. CDR3 size: 12 residues. Trimming cost V 4 bases and J 5 bases, with 9 bases left between them. DNA for the CDR3: TGTGCCAGCTCACGGGACATTAACGAGCAGTACTTC. Its protein product is CASSRDINEQYF. The whole variable domain, filled in from reference TRBV18 and TRBJ2-7, reads NAGVMQNPRHLVRRRGQEARLRCSPMKGHSHVYWYRQLPEEGLKFMVYLQKENIIDESGMPKERFSAEFPKEGPSILRIQQVVRGDSAAYFCASSRDINEQYFGPGTRLTVT.

This chain links TRBV5-4 with TRBJ2-3; D might be TRBD1 (5 bases). The germline V and J ends were trimmed by 3 bases and 2 bases, with 10 bases remaining between them. Looked up from germline, CDR1 is SGHNT and CDR2 is YYREEE (reference sequence). This CDR3 contains 14 residues. The CDR3 coding sequence is TGTGCCAGCAGCTGGGGCACCTCCACAGATACGCAGTATTTT. Encoded protein: CASSWGTSTDTQYF.

The chain is built from TRBV18 and TRBJ1-3, with D perhaps TRBD1 (5 bases). The CDR3 length is 16 residues. Germline loops: CDR1 KGHSH, CDR2 LQKENI. Trimming cost V 2 bases and J 0 bases, with 11 bases left between them. CDR3 protein: CASSPDRTSSGNTIYF. CDR3 in DNA: TGTGCCAGCTCACCAGACAGAACGAGCTCTGGAAACACCATATATTTT.

The rearrangement links TRBV29-1 to TRBJ2-3; a weak D match, TRBD1 (6 bases). Per germline, CDR1 SQVTM and CDR2 ANQGSEA. V lost 8 bases to trimming and J lost 2 bases, with 14 bases between them. The CDR3 runs to 13 residues. The CDR3 reads CSTEGGITDTQYF. The CDR3 coding sequence is TGCAGCACGGAAGGGGGAATCACAGATACGCAGTATTTT.

This rearrangement joins TRBV6-5 to TRBJ1-4, with 7 bases lining up with TRBD1. The CDR3 consists of 15 residues. Unmatched junction bases numbered 11, after V lost 5 bases and J lost 8 bases. Looked up from germline, CDR1 is MNHEY and CDR2 is SVGAGI. The CDR3 is CASSTIRGQTEKLFF. DNA for the CDR3: TGTGCCAGCAGTACTATCCGGGGACAGACGGAAAAACTGTTTTTT.

This clone was found a few times. This rearrangement joins TRBV7-9 to TRBJ1-2; 7 nucleotides agree with TRBD1. The germline V gene encodes CDR1 SEHNR and CDR2 FQNEAQ (reference sequence). The CDR3 is made up of 12 amino acids. The J segment lost 6 bases and the V segment lost 7 bases, leaving 5 bases of the junction unmatched. CDR3 sequence: CASTQGDNGYTF. In nucleotides, the CDR3 is TGTGCCAGCACCCAGGGGGACAATGGCTACACCTTC.

The rearrangement joins TRBV7-8 to TRBJ1-4; no clear D. This CDR3 has 15 residues. V lost 2 bases to trimming and J lost 6 bases, with 13 bases between them. The V gene's germline CDR1 is SGHVS and CDR2 FQNEAQ. CDR3 sequence (DNA): TGTGCCAGCAGCTTACAGTCGACTCGAGATGAAAAACTGTTTTTT. Protein sequence: CASSLQSTRDEKLFF. Filled out from reference TRBV7-8 and TRBJ1-4, the complete variable domain reads GAGVSQSPRYKVAKRGQDVALRCDPISGHVSLFWYQQALGQGPEFLTYFQNEAQLDKSGLPSDRFFAERPEGSVSTLKIQRTQQEDSAVYLCASSLQSTRDEKLFFGSGTQLSVL.

The chain links TRBV28 to TRBJ1-6; D gene ambiguous. V lost 2 bases to trimming and J lost 0 bases, with 14 bases between them. The germline CDR1 and CDR2 sequences are MDHEN and SYDVKM. The CDR3 length is 18 residues. CDR3 in amino acids: CASSLLAIGSSYNSPLHF. The CDR3 region has the DNA TGTGCCAGCAGTTTACTTGCCATAGGGAGCTCCTATAATTCACCCCTCCACTTT.

This clone has only one observation. The chain is built from TRBV10-1 and TRBJ1-3, with D unresolved. The germline V gene encodes CDR1 WNHNN and CDR2 SYGVQD (reference sequence). V lost 0 bases and J 2 bases, leaving 8 bases between the germline ends. The CDR3 consists of 15 residues. The DNA of the CDR3 is TGCGCCAGCAGTGAGTCTGGCAGAACTGGAAACACCATATATTTT. Translating gives CASSESGRTGNTIYF.

This chain joins TRBV4-1 and TRBJ2-1; D perhaps matches TRBD2 (5 bases). Per germline, CDR1 MGHRA and CDR2 YSYEKL. This CDR3 has 15 amino acids. V was pared by 0 bases and J by 4 bases, with 10 bases between. The CDR3 here is CASSQDEGLYNEQFF. The CDR3 bases are TGCGCCAGCAGCCAAGATGAGGGATTGTACAATGAGCAGTTCTTC.

The chain is built from TRBV6-4 and TRBJ2-2; 9 bases are a match to TRBD2. The CDR3 length is 16 residues. Per the germline V gene, CDR1 is MRHNA and CDR2 is SNTAGT. Losses at the gene ends were 0 bases for V and 5 bases for J; bases not matched to a gene: 4. The DNA for the CDR3 is TGTGCCAGCAGTGACTCCGCGGGGGGGCCAACCGGGGAGCTGTTTTTT. This encodes CASSDSAGGPTGELFF.

Only one count was recorded for this clone. V usage is TRBV5-6 and J usage is TRBJ2-7; 7 bases align to TRBD2. The CDR3 totals 15 residues. Trimming cost V 2 bases and J 2 bases; bases outside gene matches: 7. Germline V gives CDR1 SGHDT, CDR2 YYEEEE. This CDR3 is CASSLNGGSTYEQYF. DNA for the CDR3: TGTGCCAGCAGCTTAAACGGGGGGTCCACCTACGAGCAGTACTTC.

The chain combines TRBV18 with TRBJ1-5; possible D gene TRBD1, 5 bases. Per the germline V gene, CDR1 is KGHSH and CDR2 is LQKENI. V was pared by 4 bases and J by 6 bases, with 13 bases between. The CDR3 consists of 14 residues. The CDR3 nucleotides read TGTGCCAGCTCACTTGAGTCAGGGCCTCAGCCCCAGCATTTT. This codes for CASSLESGPQPQHF.

The V gene is TRBV6-5, the J gene TRBJ1-5; 8 bases are shared with TRBD1. The germline V gene has CDR1 MNHEY and CDR2 SVGAGI. With V trimmed by 6 bases and J by 5 bases, 6 bases remained unmatched. The CDR3 runs 14 residues. CDR3 protein: CASSRTGPDQPQHF. The CDR3 DNA is TGTGCCAGCAGCAGGACAGGGCCGGATCAGCCCCAGCATTTT.

The chain couples TRBV5-6 to TRBJ2-3, with TRBD2 matching over 10 bases. Germline lookup yields CDR1 SGHDT and CDR2 YYEEEE. The CDR3 extends over 15 amino acids. J lost 1 base, V lost 2 bases, and 1 base had no gene match. CDR3 amino acids: CASSFSGGGTDTQYF. The CDR3 nucleotides are TGTGCCAGCAGCTTCAGCGGGGGGGGCACAGATACGCAGTATTTT.